This passage covers 21 T cell receptor beta chains from one sample sequenced in a study of identical twins. TCRdb called the 5' RACE reads again in MiXCR, with one record for every CDR3 protein. The data contain approximately 600,000 distinct CDR3 sequences, under 8.5% of them singletons. These same records also appear under a second study, on yellow fever vaccine responses in identical twins.

Sequencing was carried out using PBMCs. These receptors came from a woman aged 18-35 years in good health.

In this sample, this clonotype turned up many times. This chain connects TRBV15 to TRBJ2-2; maybe TRBD1 (6 bases). Trimming removed 0 bases at V and 4 bases at J, with 9 bases between. This CDR3 contains 15 residues. Per the germline V gene, CDR1 is LNHNV and CDR2 is YYDKDF (reference sequence). The CDR3 loop is CATSRDGTTTGELFF. The CDR3 DNA follows: TGTGCCACCAGCAGAGATGGGACAACCACCGGGGAGCTGTTTTTT.

This clonotype was observed a few times. V is TRBV25-1 and J is TRBJ2-1, with 8 bases identical to TRBD1. Germline-derived CDR1 and CDR2 are MGHDK and SYGVNS. This CDR3 comprises 16 residues. The V segment lost 0 bases and the J segment 8 bases; nucleotides outside the gene matches: 9. The CDR3 is CASSEYRGQGAHEQFF. Written as DNA, the CDR3 is TGTGCCAGCAGTGAATATAGAGGGCAGGGGGCACATGAGCAGTTCTTC.

The chain carries TRBV3-1 and TRBJ2-5, with D uncertain. CDR3 length: 14 amino acids. Trimming pared 6 bases from V and 2 bases from J, leaving 13 bases between. Germline loops: CDR1 LGHDT, CDR2 YNNKEL (reference sequence). CDR3 in DNA: TGTGCCAGCAGTACTATTAGGGTTCAAGAGACCCAGTACTTC. Its protein is CASSTIRVQETQYF.

This sequence joins TRBV6-2 or TRBV6-3 and TRBJ2-3; no definite D call. The germline V and J ends were trimmed by 5 bases and 7 bases, with 19 bases remaining between them. Germline CDR1 and CDR2: MNHEY and SVGEGT. This CDR3 contains 15 residues. The CDR3, as DNA: TGTGCCAGCAGTCACACGACACGAGATAGGAATACGCAGTATTTT. It codes for CASSHTTRDRNTQYF.

CDR3 residues: CASSYTDRGVYGYTF. In DNA, the CDR3 is TGTGCCAGCAGTTACACGGACAGGGGAGTCTATGGCTACACCTTC. This chain links TRBV6-5 with TRBJ1-2, with 9 bases that match TRBD1. There are 15 residues in the CDR3. V lost 2 bases, J lost 4 bases, and 5 bases stayed unmatched. In germline, CDR1 is MNHEY, CDR2 SVGAGI.

This clonotype was counted many times. The genes are TRBV6-5 and TRBJ1-5; TRBD1 agrees at 9 bases. Germline V gene data show CDR1 as MNHEY and CDR2 as SVGAGI. V was pared by 4 bases and J by 6 bases, with 7 bases of the junction left unmatched. The CDR3 runs 15 residues. CDR3 amino acids: CASSSTGGLGQPQHF. CDR3 coding DNA: TGTGCCAGCAGTTCCACAGGGGGCTTGGGTCAGCCCCAGCATTTT.

There are many counts of this clonotype. This chain links TRBV21-1 with TRBJ2-2; TRBD1, the table's D call, lacks a check against the DNA. TRBV21-1 is labeled a pseudogene. The CDR3 spans 18 residues. The CDR3 is CASSNPSGRDANTGELFF. The CDR3 DNA reads as TGTGCCAGCAGCAACCCGTCGGGGCGGGACGCGAACACCGGGGAGCTGTTTTTT.

The V and J genes are TRBV28 and TRBJ2-7; D might be TRBD1 (6 bases). V was shortened by 3 bases and J by 6 bases, with 18 bases between the two germline ends. This CDR3 has 15 residues. Germline CDR1 MDHEN, CDR2 SYDVKM. The CDR3 reads CASSFWAKQGSEQYV. CDR3 sequence (DNA): TGTGCCAGCAGTTTTTGGGCGAAACAGGGTTCCGAGCAGTACGTC.

In the case of this clonotype: An end of the junction does not agree with germline; a read error may underlie this. The CDR3 DNA is TGCTGTGCTAGATCCTGGGGACTAGCGGGAGGGCCGCATTACAATGAGCAGTTCTTC. Its translation: CCARSWGLAGGPHYNEQFF. V usage is TRBV20-1 and J usage is TRBJ2-1; the match to TRBD2 covers 16 bases. Germline V gives CDR1 DFQATT, CDR2 SNEGSKA (reference sequence). This CDR3 spans 19 amino acids.

The table lists this clonotype with a few counts. This chain links TRBV3-1 with TRBJ2-3, with 10 positions matching TRBD2. CDR3 length: 17 amino acids. Germline V lookup: CDR1 LGHDT, CDR2 YNNKEL (reference sequence). J gave up 3 bases and V 1 base, and 7 bases lay outside the gene matches. In DNA, the CDR3 is TGTGCCAGCAGCCAAGGGGCGGCTAGCGGGAGAACAGATACGCAGTATTTT. Its translation: CASSQGAASGRTDTQYF.

The J gene is TRBJ2-7, the V gene TRBV29-1; 11 nucleotides match TRBD1. The germline V gene has CDR1 SQVTM and CDR2 ANQGSEA. The V gene end was trimmed by 1 base and the J gene end by 2 bases; junction bases not matched to a gene: 1. The CDR3 consists of 14 residues. CDR3 loop: CSVEGTGGTYEQYF. CDR3 nucleotides: TGCAGCGTTGAAGGGACAGGGGGCACCTACGAGCAGTACTTC.

In its sample, this clonotype was seen a few times. This chain connects TRBV3-1 to TRBJ2-3; no reliable D call. CDR3 length: 14 amino acids. Germline CDR1 is LGHDT and CDR2 is YNNKEL (reference sequence). V was cut by 1 base and J by 0 bases, with 5 bases left in between. CDR3 nucleotides: TGTGCCAGCAGCCAAGTAATGAGCACAGATACGCAGTATTTT. Encoded protein: CASSQVMSTDTQYF.

This clonotype was seen more than once but under ten times. The chain is built from TRBV12-3 or TRBV12-4 and TRBJ2-2; possible D gene TRBD1, 6 bases. Trimming removed 7 bases at V and 2 bases at J, with 11 bases between. This CDR3 has 14 residues. For the CDR3, the DNA is TGTGCCAGCAACACAGGGCAAAACACCGGGGAGCTGTTTTTT. Translated: CASNTGQNTGELFF.

This clonotype was seen more than once but under ten times. The gene calls are TRBV9 and TRBJ2-3; no clear D. V lost 2 bases and J lost 4, with 5 bases in between. Germline CDR1 SGDLS, CDR2 YYNGEE. The CDR3 runs 12 residues. The CDR3 loop is CASSVYADTQYF. DNA of the CDR3: TGTGCCAGCAGCGTGTATGCAGATACGCAGTATTTT.

This clonotype came up many times. The rearrangement joins TRBV20-1 to TRBJ1-2; D remains unclear. Trimming removed 7 bases at V and 5 bases at J, with 20 bases between. The germline V gene has CDR1 DFQATT and CDR2 SNEGSKA (reference sequence). The CDR3 contains 14 residues. CDR3 residues: CSVPDAIPPYGYTF. The CDR3 coding sequence is TGCAGTGTCCCGGATGCTATCCCCCCGTATGGCTACACCTTC.

This clonotype has a handful of counts. This chain joins TRBV25-1 and TRBJ2-1; a weak D match, TRBD1 (6 bases). This CDR3 spans 18 amino acids. V lost 4 bases, J lost 0 bases, and 19 bases lay in between. CDR1 and CDR2 (germline): MGHDK, SYGVNS. CDR3: CASSVREGGQSSYNEQFF. CDR3 nucleotide sequence: TGTGCCAGCAGTGTAAGAGAAGGAGGACAGAGCTCCTACAATGAGCAGTTCTTC. The complete variable domain, with remaining parts taken from reference TRBV25-1 and TRBJ2-1, reads EADIYQTPRYLVIGTGKKITLECSQTMGHDKMYWYQQDPGMELHLIHYSYGVNSTEKGDLSSESTVSRIRTEHFPLTLESARPSHTSQYLCASSVREGGQSSYNEQFFGPGTRLTVL.

This clonotype has at least ten counts. This chain joins TRBV7-8 and TRBJ2-7; 10 nucleotides agree with TRBD2. This CDR3 region has 13 residues. In germline, CDR1 is SGHVS, CDR2 FQNEAQ. Trimming took 5 bases from V and 3 from J; bases not matched to a gene: 1. The chain's CDR3 is CASSRTSGYEQYF. The DNA of the CDR3 is TGTGCCAGCAGCCGGACTAGCGGCTACGAGCAGTACTTC. The complete variable domain, with remaining parts taken from reference TRBV7-8 and TRBJ2-7, reads GAGVSQSPRYKVAKRGQDVALRCDPISGHVSLFWYQQALGQGPEFLTYFQNEAQLDKSGLPSDRFFAERPEGSVSTLKIQRTQQEDSAVYLCASSRTSGYEQYFGPGTRLTVT.

This clonotype showed up just a few times. The chain is built from TRBV28 and TRBJ2-7, with 10 nucleotides matching TRBD1. V gave up 4 bases and J gave up 4 bases; unmatched junction bases: 7. The germline CDR1 and CDR2 sequences are MDHEN and SYDVKM. The CDR3 is made up of 15 amino acids. CDR3 sequence reads: CASSSAGTGEYEQYF. The CDR3 DNA reads TGTGCCAGCAGTTCCGCCGGGACAGGGGAATACGAGCAGTACTTC.

The V and J genes are TRBV19 and TRBJ1-4; TRBD1 might be the D (5 bases). Trimming shortened V by 10 bases and J by 4 bases, and 13 bases separated the two germline ends. Looked up from germline, CDR1 is LNHDA and CDR2 is SQIVND (reference sequence). The length of the CDR3 is 13 residues. CDR3 sequence: CATRQRSNEKLFF. The CDR3 DNA sequence: TGTGCCACAAGACAGCGGAGTAATGAAAAACTGTTTTTT.

The J gene is TRBJ2-1, the V gene TRBV13; 8 positions match TRBD2. Trimming took 4 bases from V and 6 from J; bases not matched to a gene: 8. Germline V gives CDR1 PRHDT, CDR2 FYEKMQ (reference sequence). CDR3 size: 15 residues. CDR3 amino acids: CASSSGLVGVNEQFF. The CDR3 DNA follows: TGTGCCAGCAGCTCGGGACTAGTTGGCGTCAATGAGCAGTTCTTC.

This clonotype was seen only a few times. This chain links TRBV10-3 with TRBJ1-5, with 10 bases that match TRBD1. Germline CDR1 and CDR2: ENHRY and SYGVKD. The CDR3 has 18 residues. V was pared by 0 bases and J by 0 bases, with 5 bases of the junction left unmatched. DNA for the CDR3: TGTGCCATCAGTGAGTCTCGACAGGGGGCGGGTAGCAATCAGCCCCAGCATTTT. It translates to CAISESRQGAGSNQPQHF.